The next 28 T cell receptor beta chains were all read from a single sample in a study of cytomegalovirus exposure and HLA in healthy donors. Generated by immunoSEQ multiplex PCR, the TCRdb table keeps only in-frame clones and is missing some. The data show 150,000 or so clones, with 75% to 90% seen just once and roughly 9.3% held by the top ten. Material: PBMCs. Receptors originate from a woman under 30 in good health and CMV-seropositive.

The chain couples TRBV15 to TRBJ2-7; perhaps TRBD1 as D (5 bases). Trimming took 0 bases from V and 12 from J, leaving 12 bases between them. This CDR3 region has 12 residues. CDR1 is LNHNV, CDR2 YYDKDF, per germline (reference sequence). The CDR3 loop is CATSRDTQGSYF. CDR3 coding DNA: TGTGCCACCAGCAGAGATACGCAGGGCTCGTACTTC.

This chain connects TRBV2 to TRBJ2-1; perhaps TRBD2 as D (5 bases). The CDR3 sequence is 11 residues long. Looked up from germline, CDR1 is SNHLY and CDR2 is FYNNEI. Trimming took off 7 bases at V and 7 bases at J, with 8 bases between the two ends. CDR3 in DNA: TGTGCCAGCACACTAGTAAATGAGCAGTTCTTC. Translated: CASTLVNEQFF.

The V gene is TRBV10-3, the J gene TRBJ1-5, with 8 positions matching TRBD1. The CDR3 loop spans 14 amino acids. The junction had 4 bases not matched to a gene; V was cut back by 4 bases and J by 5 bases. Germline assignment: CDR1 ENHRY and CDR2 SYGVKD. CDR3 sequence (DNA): TGTGCCATCAGTGTAACAGGGGGTGATCAGCCCCAGCATTTT. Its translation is CAISVTGGDQPQHF.

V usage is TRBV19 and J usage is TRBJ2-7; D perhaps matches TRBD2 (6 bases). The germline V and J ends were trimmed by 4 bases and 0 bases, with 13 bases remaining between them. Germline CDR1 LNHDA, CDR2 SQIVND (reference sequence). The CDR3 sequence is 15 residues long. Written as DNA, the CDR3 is TGTGCCAGTAGTACAAGCCTGGGGGGCTCCTACGAGCAGTACTTC. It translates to CASSTSLGGSYEQYF.

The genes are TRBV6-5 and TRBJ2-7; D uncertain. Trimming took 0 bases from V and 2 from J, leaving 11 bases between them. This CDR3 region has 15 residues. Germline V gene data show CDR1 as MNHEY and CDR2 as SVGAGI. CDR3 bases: TGTGCCAGCAGTTACTCGAATTCAGGAACCTACGAGCAGTACTTC. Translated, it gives CASSYSNSGTYEQYF.

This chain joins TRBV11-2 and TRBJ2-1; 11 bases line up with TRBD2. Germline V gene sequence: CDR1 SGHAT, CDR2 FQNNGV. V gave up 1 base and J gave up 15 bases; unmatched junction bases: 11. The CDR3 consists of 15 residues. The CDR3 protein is CASSLGLAGGSLLFF. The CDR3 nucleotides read TGTGCCAGCAGCTTAGGGCTAGCGGGGGGCTCTCTCCTGTTCTTC. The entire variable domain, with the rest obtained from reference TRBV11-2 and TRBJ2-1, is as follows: EAGVAQSPRYKIIEKRQSVAFWCNPISGHATLYWYQQILGQGPKLLIQFQNNGVVDDSQLPKDRFSAERLKGVDSTLKIQPAKLEDSAVYLCASSLGLAGGSLLFFGPGTRLTVL.

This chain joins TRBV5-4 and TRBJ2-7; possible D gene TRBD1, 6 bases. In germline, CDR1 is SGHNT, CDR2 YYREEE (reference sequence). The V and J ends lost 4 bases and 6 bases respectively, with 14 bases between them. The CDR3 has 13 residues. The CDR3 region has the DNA TGTGCCAGCAGCCCTCTACAGGGATCCGAGCAGTACTTC. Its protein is CASSPLQGSEQYF.

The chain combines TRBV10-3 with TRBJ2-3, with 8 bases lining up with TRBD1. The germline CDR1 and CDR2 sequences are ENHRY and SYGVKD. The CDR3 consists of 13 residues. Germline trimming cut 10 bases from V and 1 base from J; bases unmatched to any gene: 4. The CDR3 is CATKDRGTDTQYF. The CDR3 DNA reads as TGTGCCACCAAGGACAGGGGCACAGATACGCAGTATTTT.

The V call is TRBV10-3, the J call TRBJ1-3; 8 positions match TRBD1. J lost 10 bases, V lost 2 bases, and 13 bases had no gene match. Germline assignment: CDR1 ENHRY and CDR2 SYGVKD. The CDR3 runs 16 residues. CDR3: CAISEGTGSSLNTIYF. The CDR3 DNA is TGTGCCATCAGTGAGGGGACAGGATCCTCCCTTAATACCATATATTTT.

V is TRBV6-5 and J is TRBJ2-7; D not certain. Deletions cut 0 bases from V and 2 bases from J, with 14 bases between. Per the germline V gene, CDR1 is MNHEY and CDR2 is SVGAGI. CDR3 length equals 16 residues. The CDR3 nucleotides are TGTGCCAGCAGTTACTCGAAGAGTAACCTGGCCTACGAGCAGTACTTC. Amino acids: CASSYSKSNLAYEQYF.

For the CDR3, the DNA is TGTGCCAGCAGCCAAGACGAGGGCGCCGATGAAGCTTTCTTT. It codes for CASSQDEGADEAFF. This chain connects TRBV4-2 to TRBJ1-1; D ambiguous. CDR1 and CDR2 (germline): LGHNA, YNFKEQ. The CDR3 runs 14 residues. V lost 0 bases to trimming and J lost 7 bases, with 12 bases between them.

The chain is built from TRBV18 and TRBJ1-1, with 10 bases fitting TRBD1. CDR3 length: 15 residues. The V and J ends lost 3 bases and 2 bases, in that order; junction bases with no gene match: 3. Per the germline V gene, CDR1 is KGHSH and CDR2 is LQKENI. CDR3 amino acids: CASSPMTGGNTEAFF. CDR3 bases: TGTGCCAGCTCACCGATGACAGGGGGCAACACTGAAGCTTTCTTT.

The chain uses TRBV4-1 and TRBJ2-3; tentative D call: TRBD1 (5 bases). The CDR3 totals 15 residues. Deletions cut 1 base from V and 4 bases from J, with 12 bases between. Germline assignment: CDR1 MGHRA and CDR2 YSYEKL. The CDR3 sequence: CASSQGGLSADTQYF. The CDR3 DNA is TGCGCCAGCAGCCAAGGGGGCCTATCCGCAGATACGCAGTATTTT.

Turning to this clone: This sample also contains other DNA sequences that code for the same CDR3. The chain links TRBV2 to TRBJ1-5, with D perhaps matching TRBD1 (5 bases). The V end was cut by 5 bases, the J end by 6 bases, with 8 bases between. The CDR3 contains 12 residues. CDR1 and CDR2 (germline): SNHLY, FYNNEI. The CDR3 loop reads CASSSGGQPQHF. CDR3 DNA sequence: TGTGCCAGCAGTTCCGGGGGTCAGCCCCAGCATTTT.

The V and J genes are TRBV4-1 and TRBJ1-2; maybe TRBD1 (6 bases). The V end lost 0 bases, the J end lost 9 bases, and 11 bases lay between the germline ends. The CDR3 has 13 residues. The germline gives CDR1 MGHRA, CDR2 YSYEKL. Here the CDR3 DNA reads TGCGCCAGCAGCCAAGAGTTCCAGGGGAGCTACACCTTC. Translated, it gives CASSQEFQGSYTF.

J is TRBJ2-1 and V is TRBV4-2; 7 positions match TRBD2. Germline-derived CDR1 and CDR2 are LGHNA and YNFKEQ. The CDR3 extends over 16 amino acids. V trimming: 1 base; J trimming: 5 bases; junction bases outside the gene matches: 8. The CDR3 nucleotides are TGTGCCAGCAGCCAAGGGGGGGGAGGATTCGACAATGAGCAGTTCTTC. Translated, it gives CASSQGGGGFDNEQFF.

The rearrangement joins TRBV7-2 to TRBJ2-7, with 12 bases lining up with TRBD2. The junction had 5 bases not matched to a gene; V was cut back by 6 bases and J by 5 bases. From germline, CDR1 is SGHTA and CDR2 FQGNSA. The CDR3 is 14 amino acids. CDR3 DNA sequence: TGTGCCAGCAGGCCAACTAGCGGGGGGAACGAGCAGTACTTC. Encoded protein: CASRPTSGGNEQYF.

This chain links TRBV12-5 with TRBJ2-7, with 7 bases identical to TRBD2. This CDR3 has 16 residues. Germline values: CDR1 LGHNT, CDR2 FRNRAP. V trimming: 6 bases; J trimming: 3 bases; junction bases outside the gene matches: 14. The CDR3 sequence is CASGYYWGGEDYEQYF. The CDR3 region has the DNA TGTGCTAGTGGGTATTATTGGGGGGGAGAGGACTACGAGCAGTACTTC.

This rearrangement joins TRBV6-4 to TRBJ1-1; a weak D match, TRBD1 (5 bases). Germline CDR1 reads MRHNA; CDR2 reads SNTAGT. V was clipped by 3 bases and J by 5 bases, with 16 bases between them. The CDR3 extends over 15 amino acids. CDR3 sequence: CASSEGPGLGTEAFF. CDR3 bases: TGTGCCAGCAGTGAGGGGCCAGGGCTGGGGACTGAAGCTTTCTTT.

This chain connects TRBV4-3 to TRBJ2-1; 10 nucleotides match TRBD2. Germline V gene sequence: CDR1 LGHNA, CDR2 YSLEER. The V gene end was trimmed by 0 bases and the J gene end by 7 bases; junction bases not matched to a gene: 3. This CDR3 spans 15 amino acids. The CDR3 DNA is TGCGCCAGCAGCCAAGATCTACTAGCGGGGAATGAGCAGTTCTTC. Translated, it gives CASSQDLLAGNEQFF.

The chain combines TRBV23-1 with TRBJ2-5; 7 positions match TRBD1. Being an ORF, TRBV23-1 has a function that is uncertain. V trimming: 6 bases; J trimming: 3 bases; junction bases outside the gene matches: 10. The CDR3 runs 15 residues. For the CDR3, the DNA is TGCGCCAGCAGCCAGACAGGGCTTGTTGAAGAGACCCAGTACTTC. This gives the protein CASSQTGLVEETQYF.

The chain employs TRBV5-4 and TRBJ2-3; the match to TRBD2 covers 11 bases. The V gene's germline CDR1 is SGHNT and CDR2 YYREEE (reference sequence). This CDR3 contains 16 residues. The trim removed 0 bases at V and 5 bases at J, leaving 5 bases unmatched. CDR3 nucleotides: TGTGCCAGCAGCTTGGTTAGCGGGGGGGCCGAAGATACGCAGTATTTT. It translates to CASSLVSGGAEDTQYF.

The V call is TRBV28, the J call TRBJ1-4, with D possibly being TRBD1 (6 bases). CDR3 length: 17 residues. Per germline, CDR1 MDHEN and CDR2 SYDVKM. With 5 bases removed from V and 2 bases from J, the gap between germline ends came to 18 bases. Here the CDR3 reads CASSQINFQGTNEKLFF. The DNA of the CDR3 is TGTGCCAGCAGTCAAATCAATTTCCAGGGGACTAATGAAAAACTGTTTTTT.

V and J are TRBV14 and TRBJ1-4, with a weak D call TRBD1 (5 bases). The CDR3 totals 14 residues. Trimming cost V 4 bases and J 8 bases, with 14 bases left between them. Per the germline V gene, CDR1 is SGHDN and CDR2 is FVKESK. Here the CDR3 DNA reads TGTGCCAGCAGCCCGGGACTCGGAGGGGAAAAACTGTTTTTT. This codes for CASSPGLGGEKLFF.

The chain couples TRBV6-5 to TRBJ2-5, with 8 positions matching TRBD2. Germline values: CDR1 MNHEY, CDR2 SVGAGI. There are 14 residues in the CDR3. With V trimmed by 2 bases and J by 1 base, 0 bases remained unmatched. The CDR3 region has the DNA TGTGCCAGCAGTTACCGGGGGGGCCAAGAGACCCAGTACTTC. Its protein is CASSYRGGQETQYF.

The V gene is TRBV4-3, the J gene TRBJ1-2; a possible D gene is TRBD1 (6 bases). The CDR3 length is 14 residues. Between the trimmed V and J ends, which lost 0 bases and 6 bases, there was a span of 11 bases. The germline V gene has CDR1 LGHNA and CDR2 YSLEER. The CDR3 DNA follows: TGCGCCAGCAGCCAAGATCTAGGGGGGGATGGCTACACCTTC. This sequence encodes CASSQDLGGDGYTF.

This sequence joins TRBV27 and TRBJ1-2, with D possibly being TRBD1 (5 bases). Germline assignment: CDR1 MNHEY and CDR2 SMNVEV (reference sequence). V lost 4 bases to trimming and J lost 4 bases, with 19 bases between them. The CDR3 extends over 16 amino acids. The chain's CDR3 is CASSSAVGQLRYGYTF. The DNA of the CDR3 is TGTGCCAGCAGTTCCGCCGTCGGACAATTACGCTATGGCTACACCTTC.

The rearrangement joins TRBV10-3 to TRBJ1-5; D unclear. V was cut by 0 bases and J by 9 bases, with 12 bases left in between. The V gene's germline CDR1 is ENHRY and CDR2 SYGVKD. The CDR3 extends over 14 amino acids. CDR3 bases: TGTGCCATCAGTGAGTCGGAGCTTAGGATGCCCCAGCATTTT. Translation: CAISESELRMPQHF.